This T cell receptor beta chain originates from a study of T cells in Graves' hyperthyroidism and ophthalmopathy. Regions amplified from RNA transcripts were the TCR beta CDR3 regions. First-round RT-PCR with HTBI primers amplified the TCR CDR3 region. TCRdb processed the multiplex PCR reads anew with MiXCR; each CDR3 protein has one entry. Of approximately 870,000 distinct CDR3 sequences in the sample, 38% are singletons; the top ten hold 8.9%. V shed 5 bases, J shed 4 bases, and the junction held 16 bases outside the gene matches. Germline values: CDR1 SNHLY, CDR2 FYNNEI. CDR3 size: 17 residues. This receptor was obtained from a man in his late teens or twenties with Graves' hyperthyroidism. The source material was blood. V and J are TRBV2 and TRBJ1-1; TRBD1 agrees at 7 bases. CDR3 bases: TGTGCCAGCAGTCCAGGGGGTGTTCTCGGGGGAGGCACTGAAGCTTTCTTT. Its translation is CASSPGGVLGGGTEAFF.